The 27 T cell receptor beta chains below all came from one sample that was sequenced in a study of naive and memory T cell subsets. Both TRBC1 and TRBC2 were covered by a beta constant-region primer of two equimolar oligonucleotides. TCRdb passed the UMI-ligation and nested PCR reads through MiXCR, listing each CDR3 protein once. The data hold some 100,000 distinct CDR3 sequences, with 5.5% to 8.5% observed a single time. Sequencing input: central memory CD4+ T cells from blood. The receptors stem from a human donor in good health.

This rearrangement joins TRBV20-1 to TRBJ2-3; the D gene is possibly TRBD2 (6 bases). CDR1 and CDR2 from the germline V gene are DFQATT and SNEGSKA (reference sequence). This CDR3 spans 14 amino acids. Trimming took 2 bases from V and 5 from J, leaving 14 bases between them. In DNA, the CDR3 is TGCAGTGCTAGACTAGCGAGACTGGGAGATACGCAGTATTTT. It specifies CSARLARLGDTQYF.

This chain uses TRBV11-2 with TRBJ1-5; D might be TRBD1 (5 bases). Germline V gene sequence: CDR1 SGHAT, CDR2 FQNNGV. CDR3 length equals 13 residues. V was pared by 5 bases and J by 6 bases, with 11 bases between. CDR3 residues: CASSRQSPQPQHF. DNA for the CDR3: TGTGCCAGCAGCCGACAGTCACCTCAGCCCCAGCATTTT.

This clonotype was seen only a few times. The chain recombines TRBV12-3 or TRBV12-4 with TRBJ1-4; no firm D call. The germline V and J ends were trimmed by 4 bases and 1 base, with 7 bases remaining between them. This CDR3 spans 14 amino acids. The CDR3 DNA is TGTGCCAGCAGTTCATATGGAACTAATGAAAAACTGTTTTTT. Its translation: CASSSYGTNEKLFF.

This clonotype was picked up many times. This chain's CDR3 is CASSYTRTSGLSTDTQYF. The CDR3 coding sequence is TGTGCCAGCAGTTACACCCGGACTAGCGGACTCTCCACAGATACGCAGTATTTT. This rearrangement joins TRBV6-2 or TRBV6-3 to TRBJ2-3, with TRBD2 identical over 10 bases. The CDR3 contains 18 residues. Germline V CDR1 and CDR2: MNHEY, SVGEGT. The ends lost 2 bases at V and 2 bases at J; junction bases unmatched: 10.

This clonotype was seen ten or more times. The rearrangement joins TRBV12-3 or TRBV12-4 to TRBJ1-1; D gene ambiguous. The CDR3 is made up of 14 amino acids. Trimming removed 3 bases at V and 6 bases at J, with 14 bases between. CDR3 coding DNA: TGTGCCAGCAGTTTTGGCGCGGAAACCTCTGAAGCTTTCTTT. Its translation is CASSFGAETSEAFF.

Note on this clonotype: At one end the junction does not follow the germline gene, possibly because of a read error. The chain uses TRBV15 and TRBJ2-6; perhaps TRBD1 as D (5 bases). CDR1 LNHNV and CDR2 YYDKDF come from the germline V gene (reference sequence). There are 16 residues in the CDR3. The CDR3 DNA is TGTGCCACCAGCAGAAAAACAGGTTCTGGGGCCAACGTCCTGTCTTTC. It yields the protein CATSRKTGSGANVLSF. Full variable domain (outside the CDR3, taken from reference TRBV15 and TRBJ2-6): DAMVIQNPRYQVTQFGKPVTLSCSQTLNHNVMYWYQQKSSQAPKLLFHYYDKDFNNEADTPDNFQSRRPNTSFCFLDIRSPGLGDTAMYLCATSRKTGSGANVLSFGAGSRLTVL.

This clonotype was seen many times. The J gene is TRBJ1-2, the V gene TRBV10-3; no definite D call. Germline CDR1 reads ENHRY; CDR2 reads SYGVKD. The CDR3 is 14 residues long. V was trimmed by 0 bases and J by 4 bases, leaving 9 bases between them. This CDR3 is CAISESESSYGYTF. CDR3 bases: TGTGCCATCAGTGAGTCCGAGTCTTCCTATGGCTACACCTTC.

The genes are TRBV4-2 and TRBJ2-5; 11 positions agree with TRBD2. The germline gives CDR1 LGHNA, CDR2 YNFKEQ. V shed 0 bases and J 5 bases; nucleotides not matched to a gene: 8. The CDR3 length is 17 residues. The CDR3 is CASSQDRTSGSGETQYF. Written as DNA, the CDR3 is TGTGCCAGCAGCCAAGACCGAACTAGCGGGAGCGGCGAGACCCAGTACTTC.

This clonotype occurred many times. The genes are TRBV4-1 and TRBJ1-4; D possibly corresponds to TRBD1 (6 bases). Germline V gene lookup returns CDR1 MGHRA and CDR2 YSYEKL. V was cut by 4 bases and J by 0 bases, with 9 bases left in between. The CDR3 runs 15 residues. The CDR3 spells CASSPRTATNEKLFF. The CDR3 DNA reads TGCGCCAGCAGCCCCCGGACAGCAACTAATGAAAAACTGTTTTTT.

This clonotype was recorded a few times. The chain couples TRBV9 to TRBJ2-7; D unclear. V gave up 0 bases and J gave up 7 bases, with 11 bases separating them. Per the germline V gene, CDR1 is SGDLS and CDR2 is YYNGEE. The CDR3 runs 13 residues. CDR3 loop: CASSVDPLGEQYF. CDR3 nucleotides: TGTGCCAGCAGCGTAGACCCCCTTGGTGAGCAGTACTTC.

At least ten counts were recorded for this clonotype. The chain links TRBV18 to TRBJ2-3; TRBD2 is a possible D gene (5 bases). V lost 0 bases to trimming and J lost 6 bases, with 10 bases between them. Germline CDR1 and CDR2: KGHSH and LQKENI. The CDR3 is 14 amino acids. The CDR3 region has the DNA TGTGCCAGCTCACCACCTAGCGTTGGGGATACGCAGTATTTT. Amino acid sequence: CASSPPSVGDTQYF.

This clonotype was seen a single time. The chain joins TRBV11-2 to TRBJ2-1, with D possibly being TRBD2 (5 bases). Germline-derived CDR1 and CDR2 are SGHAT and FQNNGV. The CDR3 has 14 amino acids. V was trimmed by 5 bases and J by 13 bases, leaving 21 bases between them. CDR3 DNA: TGTGCCAGCAGCCTAAGGACTCTCAAGCGTGATCAGTTCTTC. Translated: CASSLRTLKRDQFF. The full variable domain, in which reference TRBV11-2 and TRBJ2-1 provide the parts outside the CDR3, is EAGVAQSPRYKIIEKRQSVAFWCNPISGHATLYWYQQILGQGPKLLIQFQNNGVVDDSQLPKDRFSAERLKGVDSTLKIQPAKLEDSAVYLCASSLRTLKRDQFFGPGTRLTVL.

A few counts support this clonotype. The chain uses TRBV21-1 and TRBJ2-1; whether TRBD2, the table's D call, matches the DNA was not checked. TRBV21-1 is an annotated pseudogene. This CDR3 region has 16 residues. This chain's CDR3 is CASSPRTSDPYNEQFF. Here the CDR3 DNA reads TGTGCCAGCAGCCCGCGAACTAGCGACCCTTACAATGAGCAGTTCTTC.

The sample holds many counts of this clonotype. For the CDR3, the DNA is TGCGCCAGCAGCTATGAGGGACGGGCCTCCAATGAGCAGTTCTTC. As protein: CASSYEGRASNEQFF. The gene calls are TRBV5-1 and TRBJ2-1; D assignment may be TRBD1 or TRBD2 (5 bases each). The CDR3 has 15 residues. Germline CDR1 is SGHRS and CDR2 is YFSETQ. Trimming took off 3 bases at V and 6 bases at J, with 16 bases between the two ends. Using reference TRBV5-1 and TRBJ2-1 for the parts outside the CDR3, the full variable domain is KAGVTQTPRYLIKTRGQQVTLSCSPISGHRSVSWYQQTPGQGLQFLFEYFSETQRNKGNFPGRFSGRQFSNSRSEMNVSTLELGDSALYLCASSYEGRASNEQFFGPGTRLTVL.

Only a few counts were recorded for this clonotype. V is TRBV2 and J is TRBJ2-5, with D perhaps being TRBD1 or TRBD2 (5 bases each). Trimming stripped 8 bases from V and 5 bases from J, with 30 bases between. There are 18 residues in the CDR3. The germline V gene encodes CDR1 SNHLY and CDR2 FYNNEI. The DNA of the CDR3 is TGTGCCAGCCAACTCCCACCAGGGTTTCGGGGTGTGAGGGAGACCCAGTACTTC. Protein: CASQLPPGFRGVRETQYF.

In nucleotides, the CDR3 is TGTGCCAGCAGCCAGGCCCGACAGGCCTACAATGAGCAGTTCTTC. Protein sequence: CASSQARQAYNEQFF. The chain has TRBV6-5 and TRBJ2-1; D might be TRBD1 (6 bases). The CDR3 runs to 15 residues. Trimming cost V 6 bases and J 2 bases, with 14 bases left between them. Germline CDR1 is MNHEY and CDR2 is SVGAGI.

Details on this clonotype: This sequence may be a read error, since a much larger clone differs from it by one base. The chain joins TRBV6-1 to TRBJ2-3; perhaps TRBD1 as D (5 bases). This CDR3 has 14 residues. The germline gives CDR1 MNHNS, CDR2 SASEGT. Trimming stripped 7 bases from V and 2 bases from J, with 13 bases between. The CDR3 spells CASNLGEPTDTQYF. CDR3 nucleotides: TGTGCCAGCAACTTAGGGGAACCCACAGATACGCAGTATTTT.

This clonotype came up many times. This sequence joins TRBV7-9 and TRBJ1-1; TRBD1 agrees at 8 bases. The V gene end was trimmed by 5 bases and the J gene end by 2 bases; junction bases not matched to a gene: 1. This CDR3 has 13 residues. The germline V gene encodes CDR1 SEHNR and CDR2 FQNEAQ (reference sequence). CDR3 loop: CASSDRGNTEAFF. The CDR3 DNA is TGTGCCAGCAGCGACAGGGGTAACACTGAAGCTTTCTTT.

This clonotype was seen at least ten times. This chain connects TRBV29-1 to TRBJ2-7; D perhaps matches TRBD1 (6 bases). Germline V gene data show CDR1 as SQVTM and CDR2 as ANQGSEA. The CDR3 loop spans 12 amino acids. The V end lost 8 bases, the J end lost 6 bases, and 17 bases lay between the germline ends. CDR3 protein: CSSFDRFGEQYF. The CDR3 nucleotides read TGCAGCTCCTTTGACAGGTTTGGCGAGCAGTACTTC.

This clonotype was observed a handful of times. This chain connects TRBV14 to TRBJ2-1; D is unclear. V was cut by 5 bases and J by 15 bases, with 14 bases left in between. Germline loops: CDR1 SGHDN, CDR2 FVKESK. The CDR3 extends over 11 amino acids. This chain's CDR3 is CASSTGPTLFF. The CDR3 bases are TGTGCCAGCAGCACCGGTCCCACCCTGTTCTTC.

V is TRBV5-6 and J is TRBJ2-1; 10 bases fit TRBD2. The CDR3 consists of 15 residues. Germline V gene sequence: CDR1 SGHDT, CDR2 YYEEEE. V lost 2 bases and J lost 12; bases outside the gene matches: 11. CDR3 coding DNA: TGTGCCAGCAGCTTTCTGGCTAGCGGGAGAGGAGTGCAGTTCTTC. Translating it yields CASSFLASGRGVQFF.

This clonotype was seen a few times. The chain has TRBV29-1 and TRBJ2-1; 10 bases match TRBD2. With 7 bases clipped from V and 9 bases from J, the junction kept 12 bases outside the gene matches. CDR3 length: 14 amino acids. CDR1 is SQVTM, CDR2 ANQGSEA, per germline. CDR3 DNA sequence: TGCAGCGCTGCGGGACTAGCGACGGGCAGTGAGCAGTTCTTC. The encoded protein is CSAAGLATGSEQFF.

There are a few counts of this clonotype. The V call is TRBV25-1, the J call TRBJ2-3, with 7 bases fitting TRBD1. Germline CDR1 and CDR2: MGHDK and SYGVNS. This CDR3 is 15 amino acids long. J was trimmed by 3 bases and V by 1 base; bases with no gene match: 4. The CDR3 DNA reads TGTGCCAGCAGTGAATCATGGGGACAGACAGATACGCAGTATTTT. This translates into CASSESWGQTDTQYF.

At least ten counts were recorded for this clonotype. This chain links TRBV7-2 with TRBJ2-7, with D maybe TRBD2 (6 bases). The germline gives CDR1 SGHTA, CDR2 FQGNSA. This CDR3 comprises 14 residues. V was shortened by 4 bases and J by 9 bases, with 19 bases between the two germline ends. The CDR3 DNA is TGTGCCAGCAGCTCAGAAGCCTCTAGCGAGGGGCAGTACTTC. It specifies CASSSEASSEGQYF.

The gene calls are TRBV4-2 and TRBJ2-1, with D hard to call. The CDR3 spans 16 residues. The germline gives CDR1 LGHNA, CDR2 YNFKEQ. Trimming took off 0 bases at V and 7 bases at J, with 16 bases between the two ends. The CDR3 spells CASSQEGDPLGNEQFF. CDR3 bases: TGTGCCAGCAGCCAAGAAGGAGACCCGCTAGGAAATGAGCAGTTCTTC.

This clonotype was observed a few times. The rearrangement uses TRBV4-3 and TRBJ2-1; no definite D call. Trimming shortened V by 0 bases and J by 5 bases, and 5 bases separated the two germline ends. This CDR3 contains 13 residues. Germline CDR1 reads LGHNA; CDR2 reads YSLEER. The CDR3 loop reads CASSQEVNNEQFF. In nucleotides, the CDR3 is TGCGCCAGCAGCCAAGAGGTGAACAATGAGCAGTTCTTC.

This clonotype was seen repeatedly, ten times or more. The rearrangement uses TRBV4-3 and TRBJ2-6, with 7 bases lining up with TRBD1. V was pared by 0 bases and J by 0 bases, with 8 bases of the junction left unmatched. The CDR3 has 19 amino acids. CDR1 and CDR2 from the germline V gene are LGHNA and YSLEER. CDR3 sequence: CASSQERQGRGSGANVLTF. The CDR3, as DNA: TGCGCCAGCAGCCAAGAGCGACAGGGAAGGGGCTCTGGGGCCAACGTCCTGACTTTC.